This passage covers 11 T cell receptor beta chains from one sample sequenced in a study of cytomegalovirus exposure and HLA in healthy donors. TCRdb keeps only in-frame clones here, not all; method: immunoSEQ multiplex PCR. The repertoire includes tens of thousands of clones, around 95% of them detected once, and roughly 1.4% sits in the top ten. What was sequenced was PBMCs. These receptors were collected from a man between 18 and 35 years old in good health and CMV-seropositive.

This chain connects TRBV4-2 to TRBJ2-6; TRBD2 aligns across 7 bases. Unmatched junction bases numbered 4, after V lost 5 bases and J lost 0 bases. CDR1 and CDR2 (germline): LGHNA, YNFKEQ. This CDR3 region has 16 residues. The CDR3 DNA reads as TGTGCCAGCAGCACGACGGGGGGCTCTGGGGCCAACGTCCTGACTTTC. Translation gives CASSTTGGSGANVLTF.

The gene calls are TRBV6-5 and TRBJ1-5; 7 nucleotides agree with TRBD1. J lost 5 bases, V lost 4 bases, and 11 bases had no gene match. The germline V gene encodes CDR1 MNHEY and CDR2 SVGAGI. The CDR3 is made up of 16 amino acids. The CDR3 is CASSLMAGGAYQPQHF. In nucleotides, the CDR3 is TGTGCCAGCAGTTTGATGGCAGGGGGTGCTTATCAGCCCCAGCATTTT.

The CDR3 sequence is CASSLRTGSTNTGELFF. In DNA form, the CDR3 reads TGTGCCAGCAGCCTAAGGACAGGGTCGACGAACACCGGGGAGCTGTTTTTT. The V and J genes are TRBV14 and TRBJ2-2, with 8 nucleotides matching TRBD1. With V trimmed by 4 bases and J by 0 bases, 7 bases remained unmatched. Germline V CDR1 and CDR2: SGHDN, FVKESK. This CDR3 is 17 amino acids long. The complete variable domain, with remaining parts taken from reference TRBV14 and TRBJ2-2, reads EAGVTQFPSHSVIEKGQTVTLRCDPISGHDNLYWYRRVMGKEIKFLLHFVKESKQDESGMPNNRFLAERTGGTYSTLKVQPAELEDSGVYFCASSLRTGSTNTGELFFGEGSRLTVL.

The CDR3 DNA reads TGCAGCGTTGCCCCACGATTAGCGGGAGTTATGGCAAATGAGCAGTTCTTC. Protein product: CSVAPRLAGVMANEQFF. The chain employs TRBV29-1 and TRBJ2-1; 9 bases fit TRBD2. J was trimmed by 7 bases and V by 4 bases; bases with no gene match: 17. Germline loops: CDR1 SQVTM, CDR2 ANQGSEA. The CDR3 has 17 amino acids.

The chain links TRBV12-5 to TRBJ2-2; 7 nucleotides agree with TRBD1. Germline CDR1 is LGHNT and CDR2 is FRNRAP. This CDR3 has 14 residues. V lost 4 bases and J lost 4; bases outside the gene matches: 3. The CDR3 sequence is CASGSSGGTGELFF. The DNA of the CDR3 is TGTGCTAGTGGTTCATCAGGGGGCACCGGGGAGCTGTTTTTT.

The chain recombines TRBV7-6 with TRBJ2-6, with TRBD1 matching 9 bases. Germline lookup yields CDR1 SGHVS and CDR2 FNYEAQ. CDR3 length: 15 amino acids. V shed 5 bases and J 9 bases; nucleotides not matched to a gene: 8. The CDR3 protein is CASSAGQGKGNVLTF. DNA of the CDR3: TGTGCCAGCAGCGCTGGACAGGGGAAGGGCAACGTCCTGACTTTC.

This chain uses TRBV5-1 with TRBJ2-5, with D maybe TRBD2 (5 bases). This CDR3 region has 14 residues. Germline V gene data show CDR1 as SGHRS and CDR2 as YFSETQ. V gave up 0 bases and J gave up 3 bases, with 9 bases separating them. The CDR3 loop is CASSLDWGEETQYF. CDR3 bases: TGCGCCAGCAGCTTGGATTGGGGAGAAGAGACCCAGTACTTC.

V is TRBV15 and J is TRBJ2-3; no clear D. Germline lookup yields CDR1 LNHNV and CDR2 YYDKDF (reference sequence). The CDR3 consists of 13 residues. The V gene lost 5 bases and the J gene lost 4 bases, with 10 bases spanning the gap. The CDR3 DNA reads as TGTGCCACCAGCGAGCACCGGGCAGATACGCAGTATTTT. Amino acid sequence: CATSEHRADTQYF.

The rearrangement uses TRBV9 and TRBJ2-5, with D tentatively TRBD2 (5 bases). Germline CDR1 reads SGDLS; CDR2 reads YYNGEE. The V end lost 3 bases, the J end lost 0 bases, and 12 bases lay between the germline ends. This CDR3 spans 15 amino acids. The CDR3, as DNA: TGTGCCAGCAGCGGAGAGGCGGGCCACCAAGAGACCCAGTACTTC. Translating it yields CASSGEAGHQETQYF. The full variable domain, completed using reference TRBV9 and TRBJ2-5, is DSGVTQTPKHLITATGQRVTLRCSPRSGDLSVYWYQQSLDQGLQFLIQYYNGEERAKGNILERFSAQQFPDLHSELNLSSLELGDSALYFCASSGEAGHQETQYFGPGTRLLVL.

The rearrangement links TRBV4-1 to TRBJ1-2, with 10 bases lining up with TRBD1. In germline, CDR1 is MGHRA, CDR2 YSYEKL. The CDR3 spans 15 residues. J gave up 4 bases and V 0 bases, and 2 bases lay outside the gene matches. CDR3 bases: TGCGCCAGCAGCCAAGAAAGGGACAGGGGCTATGGCTACACCTTC. Its translation is CASSQERDRGYGYTF.

V and J are TRBV27 and TRBJ1-1; the match to TRBD1 covers 8 bases. Trimming cost V 6 bases and J 6 bases; bases outside gene matches: 18. The CDR3 contains 17 residues. CDR1 MNHEY and CDR2 SMNVEV come from the germline V gene (reference sequence). The chain's CDR3 is CASRSGTGWSGGPEAFF. CDR3 DNA: TGTGCCAGCAGATCCGGGACCGGGTGGTCAGGGGGCCCTGAAGCTTTCTTT.